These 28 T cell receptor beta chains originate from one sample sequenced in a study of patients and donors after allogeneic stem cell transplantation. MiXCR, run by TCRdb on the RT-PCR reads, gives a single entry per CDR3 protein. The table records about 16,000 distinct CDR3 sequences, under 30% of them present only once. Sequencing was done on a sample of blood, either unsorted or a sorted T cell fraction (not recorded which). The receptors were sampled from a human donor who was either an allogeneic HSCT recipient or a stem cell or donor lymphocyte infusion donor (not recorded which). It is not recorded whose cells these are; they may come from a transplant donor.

This CDR3 reads CASSQARDQSYEQYF. CDR3 nucleotides: TGTGCCAGCAGCCAAGCTCGGGACCAGTCCTACGAGCAGTACTTC. V is TRBV3-1 and J is TRBJ2-7; D is perhaps TRBD1 or TRBD2 (5 bases each). Trimming pared 1 base from V and 1 base from J, leaving 11 bases between. The germline V gene encodes CDR1 LGHDT and CDR2 YNNKEL (reference sequence). The CDR3 is 15 amino acids.

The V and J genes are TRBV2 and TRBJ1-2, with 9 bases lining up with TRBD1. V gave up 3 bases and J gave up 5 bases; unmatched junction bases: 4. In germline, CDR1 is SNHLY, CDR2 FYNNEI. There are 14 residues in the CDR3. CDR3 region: CASSEPGQGYGYTF. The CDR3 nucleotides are TGTGCCAGCAGTGAGCCGGGACAGGGTTATGGCTACACCTTC.

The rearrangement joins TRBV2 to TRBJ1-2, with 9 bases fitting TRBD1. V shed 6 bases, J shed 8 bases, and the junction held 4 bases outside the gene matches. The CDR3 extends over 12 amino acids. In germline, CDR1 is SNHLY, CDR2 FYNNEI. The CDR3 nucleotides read TGTGCCAGCAGGGGGACAGGGAGAGGCTACACCTTC. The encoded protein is CASRGTGRGYTF.

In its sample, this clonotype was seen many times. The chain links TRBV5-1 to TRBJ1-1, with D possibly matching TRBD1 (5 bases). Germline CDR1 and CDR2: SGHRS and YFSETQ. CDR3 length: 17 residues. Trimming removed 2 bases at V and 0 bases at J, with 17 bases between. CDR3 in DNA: TGCGCCAGCAGCTTCTTTCTTTCGACGGGGGTGAACACTGAAGCTTTCTTT. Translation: CASSFFLSTGVNTEAFF.

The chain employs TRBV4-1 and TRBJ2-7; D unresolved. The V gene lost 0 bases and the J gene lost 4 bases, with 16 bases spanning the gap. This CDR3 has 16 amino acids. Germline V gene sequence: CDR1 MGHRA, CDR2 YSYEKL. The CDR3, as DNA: TGCGCCAGCAGCCAAGAATCCCGAAGAATGGGGTACGAGCAGTACTTC. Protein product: CASSQESRRMGYEQYF.

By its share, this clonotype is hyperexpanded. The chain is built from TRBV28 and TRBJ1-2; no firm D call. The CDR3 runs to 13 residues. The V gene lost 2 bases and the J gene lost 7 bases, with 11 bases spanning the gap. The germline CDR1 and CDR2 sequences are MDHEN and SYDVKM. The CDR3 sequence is CASSLPLTGGYTF. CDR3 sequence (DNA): TGTGCCAGCAGTTTACCCCTGACGGGTGGCTACACCTTC.

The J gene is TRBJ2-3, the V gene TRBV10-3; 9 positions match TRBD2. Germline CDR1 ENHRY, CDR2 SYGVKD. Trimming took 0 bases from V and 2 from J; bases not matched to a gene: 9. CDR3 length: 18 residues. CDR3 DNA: TGTGCCATCAGTGAGTCGACGGCTAGCGGGGTTATCACAGATACGCAGTATTTT. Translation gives CAISESTASGVITDTQYF.

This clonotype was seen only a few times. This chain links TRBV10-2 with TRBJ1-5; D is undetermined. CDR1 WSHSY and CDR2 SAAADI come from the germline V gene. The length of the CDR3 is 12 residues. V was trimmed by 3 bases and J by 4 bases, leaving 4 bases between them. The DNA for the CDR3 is TGCGCCAGCAGTGAAGGGAATCAGCCCCAGCATTTT. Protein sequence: CASSEGNQPQHF.

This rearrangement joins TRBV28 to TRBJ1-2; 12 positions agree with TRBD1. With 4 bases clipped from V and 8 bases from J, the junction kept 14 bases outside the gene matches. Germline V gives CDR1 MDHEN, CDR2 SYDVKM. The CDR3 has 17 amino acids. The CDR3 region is CASSSGTGGPLGKGYTF. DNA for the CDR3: TGTGCCAGCAGTTCAGGGACAGGGGGCCCCCTCGGAAAGGGCTACACCTTC.

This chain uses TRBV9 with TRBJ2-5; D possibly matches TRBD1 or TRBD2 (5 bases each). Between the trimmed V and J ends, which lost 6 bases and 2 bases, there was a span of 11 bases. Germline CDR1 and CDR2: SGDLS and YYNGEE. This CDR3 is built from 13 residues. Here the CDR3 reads CASKPEGQETQYF. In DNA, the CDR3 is TGTGCCAGCAAGCCAGAGGGGCAAGAGACCCAGTACTTC.

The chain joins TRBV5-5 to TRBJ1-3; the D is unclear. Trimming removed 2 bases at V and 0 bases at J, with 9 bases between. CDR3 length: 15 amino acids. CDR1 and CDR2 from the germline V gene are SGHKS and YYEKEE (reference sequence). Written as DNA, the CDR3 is TGTGCCAGCAGCTTCGGACGGAACTCTGGAAACACCATATATTTT. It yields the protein CASSFGRNSGNTIYF.

In DNA, the CDR3 is TGCGCCAGCAGCCAAGCGCAGGAATCCCCCTGGTACGAGCAGTACTTC. Translated, it gives CASSQAQESPWYEQYF. The rearrangement links TRBV4-1 to TRBJ2-7; D remains unclear. The V gene's germline CDR1 is MGHRA and CDR2 YSYEKL. The CDR3 has 16 residues. V lost 1 base and J 4 bases, leaving 17 bases between the germline ends.

The DNA for the CDR3 is TGCGCCAGCAGCTTGGCTGGGGGGGACACCATATATTTT. It translates to CASSLAGGDTIYF. The chain joins TRBV5-1 to TRBJ1-3, with D possibly matching TRBD1 (5 bases). Germline CDR1 SGHRS, CDR2 YFSETQ. Trimming shortened V by 0 bases and J by 8 bases, and 9 bases separated the two germline ends. CDR3 length: 13 residues.

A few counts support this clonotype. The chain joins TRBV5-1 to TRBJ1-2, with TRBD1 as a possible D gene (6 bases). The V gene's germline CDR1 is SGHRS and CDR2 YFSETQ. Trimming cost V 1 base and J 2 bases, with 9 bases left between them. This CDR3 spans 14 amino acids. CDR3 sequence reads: CASSLRGANYGYTF. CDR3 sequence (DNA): TGCGCCAGCAGCTTGCGGGGGGCCAACTATGGCTACACCTTC.

The CDR3 is CASILGGSNQPQHF. As DNA, the CDR3 is TGTGCCAGCATTCTAGGGGGGAGCAATCAGCCCCAGCATTTT. The chain has TRBV6-6 and TRBJ1-5; D possibly corresponds to TRBD1 (6 bases). Trimming removed 7 bases from V and 1 base from J, with 11 bases in between. The CDR3 extends over 14 amino acids. CDR1 is MNHNY, CDR2 SVGAGI, per germline (reference sequence).

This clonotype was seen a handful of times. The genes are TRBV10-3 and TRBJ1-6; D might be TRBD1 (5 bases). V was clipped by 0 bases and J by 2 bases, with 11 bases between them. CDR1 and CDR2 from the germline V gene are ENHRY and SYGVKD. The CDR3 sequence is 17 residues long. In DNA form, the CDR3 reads TGTGCCATCAGTGAGTCTGGACATACCCCCTATAATTCACCCCTCCACTTT. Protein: CAISESGHTPYNSPLHF.

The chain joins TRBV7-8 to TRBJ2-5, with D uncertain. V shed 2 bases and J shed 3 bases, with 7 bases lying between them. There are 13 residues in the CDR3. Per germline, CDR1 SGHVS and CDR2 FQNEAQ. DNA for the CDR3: TGTGCCAGCAGCTTAAGTTTGAAAGAGACCCAGTACTTC. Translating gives CASSLSLKETQYF.

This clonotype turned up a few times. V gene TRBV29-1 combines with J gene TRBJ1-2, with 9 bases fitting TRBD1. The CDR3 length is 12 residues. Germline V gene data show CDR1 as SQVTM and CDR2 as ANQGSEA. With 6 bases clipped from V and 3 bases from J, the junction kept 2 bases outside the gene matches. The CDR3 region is CSVGTGHYGYTF. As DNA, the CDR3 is TGCAGCGTCGGGACAGGGCACTATGGCTACACCTTC.

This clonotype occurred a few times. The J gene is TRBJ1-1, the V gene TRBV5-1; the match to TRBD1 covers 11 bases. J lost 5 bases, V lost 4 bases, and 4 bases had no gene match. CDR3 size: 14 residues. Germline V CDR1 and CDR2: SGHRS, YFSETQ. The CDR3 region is CASSGTGGKTEAFF. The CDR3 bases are TGCGCCAGCAGCGGGACAGGGGGGAAAACTGAAGCTTTCTTT.

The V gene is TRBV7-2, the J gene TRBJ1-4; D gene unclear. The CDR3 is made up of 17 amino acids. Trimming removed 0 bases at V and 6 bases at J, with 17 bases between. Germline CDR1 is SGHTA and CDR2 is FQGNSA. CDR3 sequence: CASSLASVRPADEKLFF. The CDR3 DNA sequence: TGTGCCAGCAGCTTAGCAAGCGTGCGACCAGCGGATGAAAAACTGTTTTTT.

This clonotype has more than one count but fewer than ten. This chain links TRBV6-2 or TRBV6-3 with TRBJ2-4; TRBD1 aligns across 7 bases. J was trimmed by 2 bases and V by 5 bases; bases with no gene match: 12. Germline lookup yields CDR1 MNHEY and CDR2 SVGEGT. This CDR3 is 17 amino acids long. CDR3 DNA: TGTGCCAGCAGTCGCTTCAAGGCGACAGGGACCAAAAACATTCAGTACTTC. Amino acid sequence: CASSRFKATGTKNIQYF.

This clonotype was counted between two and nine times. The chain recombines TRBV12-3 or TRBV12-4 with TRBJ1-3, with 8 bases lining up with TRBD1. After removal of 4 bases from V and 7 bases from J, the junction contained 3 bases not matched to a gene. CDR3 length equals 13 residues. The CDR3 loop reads CASSSPGGNTIYF. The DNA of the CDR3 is TGTGCCAGCAGTTCCCCAGGGGGCAACACCATATATTTT.

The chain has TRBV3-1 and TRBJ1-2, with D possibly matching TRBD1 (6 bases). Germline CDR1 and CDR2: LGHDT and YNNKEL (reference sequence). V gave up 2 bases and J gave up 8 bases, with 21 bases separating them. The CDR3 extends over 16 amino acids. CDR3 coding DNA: TGTGCCAGCAGCCAACTCTTCGGACAGACCCGAAGGGGCTACACCTTC. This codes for CASSQLFGQTRRGYTF.

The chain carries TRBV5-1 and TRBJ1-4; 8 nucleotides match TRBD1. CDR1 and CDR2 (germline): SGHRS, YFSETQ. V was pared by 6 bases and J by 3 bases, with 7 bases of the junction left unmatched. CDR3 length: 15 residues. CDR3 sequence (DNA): TGCGCCAGCAAGGGCAGGGGGCAGTCTAATGAAAAACTGTTTTTT. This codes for CASKGRGQSNEKLFF.

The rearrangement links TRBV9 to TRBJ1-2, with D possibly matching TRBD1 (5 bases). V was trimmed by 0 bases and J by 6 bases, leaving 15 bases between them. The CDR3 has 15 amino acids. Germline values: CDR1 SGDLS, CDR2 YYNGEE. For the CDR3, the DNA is TGTGCCAGCAGCGTAGGTCCGAACCCGGGGCATGGCTACACCTTC. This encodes CASSVGPNPGHGYTF.

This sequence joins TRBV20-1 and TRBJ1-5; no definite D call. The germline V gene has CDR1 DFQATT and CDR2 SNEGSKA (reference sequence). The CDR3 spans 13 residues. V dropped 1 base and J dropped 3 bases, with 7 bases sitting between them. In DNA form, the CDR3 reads TGCAGTGCTAGAGGCCAGCTCAATCAGCCCCAGCATTTT. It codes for CSARGQLNQPQHF.

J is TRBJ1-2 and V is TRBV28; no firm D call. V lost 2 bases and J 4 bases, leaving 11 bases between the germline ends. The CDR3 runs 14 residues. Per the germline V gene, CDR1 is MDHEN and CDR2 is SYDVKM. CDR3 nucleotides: TGTGCCAGCAGTTTAAGCCGAGGATCCTATGGCTACACCTTC. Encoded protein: CASSLSRGSYGYTF.

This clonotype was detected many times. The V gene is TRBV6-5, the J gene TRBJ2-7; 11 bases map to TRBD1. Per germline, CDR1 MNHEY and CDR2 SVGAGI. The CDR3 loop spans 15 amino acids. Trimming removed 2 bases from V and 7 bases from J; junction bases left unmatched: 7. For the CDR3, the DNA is TGTGCCAGCAGTTACGATGGGACAGGGGGGCGGGAGCAGTACTTC. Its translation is CASSYDGTGGREQYF.